This T cell receptor (beta chain) was profiled in a study of blood T cell repertoires in COVID-19 (dated by TCRdb to 2020 to 2022). As for the study more broadly: The collaborator samples originated in the United States, Italy and Spain and spanned the acute and convalescent phases of COVID-19. The material from the prospective study consisted of cDNA or gDNA derived from T cells, B-cell-depleted T cells, or PBMCs. HLA class I and class II types, where available, came from metadata supplied by the sample provider rather than from assay-based typing. The samples were drawn from two sources: the first 160 participants of the ongoing ImmuneRACE study, and 1,000 to 1,500 subjects contributed by 6 global collaborators. The dataset comprised deeply sampled blood TCRbeta repertoires from subjects exposed to, actively infected with, or recovered from COVID-19. The sample metadata nearly always contained a de-identified subject ID, COVID-19 status, age in years and sex. A freely available public database, intended as a resource for researchers studying the immune response to SARS-CoV-2, is where the repertoires were released.

Collaborating institutions collected whole blood in K2EDTA tubes following their own protocols. For TCRbeta analysis, collaborators shipped samples as frozen whole blood, isolated PBMCs, or DNA extracted from either of those sample types. The immunoSEQ Assay, a bias-controlled multiplex PCR, was used to amplify TCRbeta CDR3 regions from genomic DNA. Per the original workflow: The number of nucleated cells in each sample was estimated from the amplification of reference gene primers within the assay. To quantify the absolute abundance of each unique TCRbeta CDR3 rearrangement, sequence reads were collapsed and filtered. For each sample, productive Simpson clonality was calculated by taking the square root of Simpson's diversity index across productive rearrangements. This immuneACCESS table, as held by TCRdb, lists in-frame sequences with V and J called but not all clones. Of the missing ones, under half trace to an unresolved V gene in checked studies; the others have no known cause. The D gene and trimming were derived from the DNA, and the V and J assignments and clone size from that table. For this sample there are roughly 59,000 clones; over 75% appear just once. The ten largest account for roughly 3.6% of the sample.

V and J lose 4 bases and 4 bases, and a span of 16 bases separates them. Based on the germline V gene, the CDR1 and CDR2 sequences are SNHLY and FYNNEI. The CDR3 runs 15 residues from the cysteine to the phenylalanine. The only DNA kept is the CDR3, 45 bases in frame from the first base. Study-level results and caveats: Clinical and demographic metadata were provided uncurated, with the amount varying by source and participant.

Regarding this clone: The clone's antigen remains unknown. Qualities for individual bases were not recorded, and no much larger clone is one base off.

Sequencing used peripheral blood. This receptor was taken from a woman aged 80 or over with acute or convalescent COVID-19. The rearrangement combines TRBV2 with TRBJ1-1; a tentative D call is TRBD1 (6 bases match). The base sequence is TGTGCCAGCAGTGTGCGGGGGGCACGGGGCACTGAAGCTTTCTTT. Its protein reads: CASSVRGARGTEAFF.